This TCR beta chain is drawn from a study of liver allograft versus peripheral blood T cells. Background on the study: Comparisons were made between T cell receptor repertoires found in transplanted livers and those circulating in recipients' peripheral blood.

Findings of the study overall: Liver allografts reportedly held T cell receptor repertoires unlike those in peripheral blood.

Trimming took off 7 bases at V and 2 bases at J, with 13 bases between the two ends. The germline V gene encodes CDR1 SGDLS and CDR2 YYNGEE. This CDR3 contains 14 residues. Turning to this clonotype: Antigen unknown.

TCRdb independently ran MiXCR on the reads; one entry per CDR3 protein. The repertoire has roughly 14,000 distinct CDR3 sequences, approximately 20% of them found once; the top ten carry 5.8%. This TCR was recovered from a human patient who had a liver transplant. Among the T cells, some may be from the graft donor. This chain links TRBV9 with TRBJ1-3; no firm D call. The DNA of the CDR3 is TGTGCCAGCGGCGGACGGATCGCTGGAAACACCATATATTTT. This codes for CASGGRIAGNTIYF.